This T cell receptor (beta chain) was identified during a study of CD8 T cells in Susac syndrome. The germline V and J ends were trimmed by 1 base and 3 bases, with 10 bases remaining between them. This CDR3 is built from 14 residues. CDR1 and CDR2 from the germline V gene are SGHRS and YFSETQ. RNA in amounts of roughly 0.5 to 1 ug was reverse transcribed with random hexamers. A single record per CDR3 protein comes from TCRdb applying MiXCR to the immunoSEQ multiplex PCR reads. Of over 150,000 distinct CDR3 sequences listed, around 96% were seen once; the top ten hold about 0.13%. CD8+ and CD4+ blood T cells underwent TCR beta sequencing. FACS enriched CD8+ TEMRA cells, while bulk CD8+ and CD4+ were negatively isolated.

This clonotype was sampled from a human donor with Susac syndrome. The chain has TRBV5-1 and TRBJ2-5; D is perhaps TRBD2 (6 bases). The sequencing input was CD4+ T cells from PBMCs. CDR3 nucleotides: TGCGCCAGCAGCTTGCGGCAGCGGGAAGAGACCCAGTACTTC. Amino acid sequence: CASSLRQREETQYF.